This passage covers 23 T cell receptor beta chains from one sample sequenced in a study of OX40 agonist ivuxolimab in advanced cancers. The protocol was immunoSEQ multiplex PCR, while the TCRdb copy is restricted to in-frame clones and leaves out a portion. The table has 39,000 or so clones, roughly nine tenths seen once. The sequenced sample was CD4+ or CD8+ T cells sorted from blood, obtained in a trial of the OX40 agonist ivuxolimab. Receptors were obtained from an adult with an advanced solid tumor such as melanoma, head and neck, liver or kidney cancer.

This clone was recorded only once. The rearrangement joins TRBV5-4 to TRBJ2-4; either TRBD1 or TRBD2 may fit D (5 bases each). The V end lost 0 bases, the J end lost 1 base, and 8 bases lay between the germline ends. The CDR3 has 15 residues. Germline CDR1 reads SGHNT; CDR2 reads YYREEE (reference sequence). CDR3 region: CASSLGGDAKNIQYF. In nucleotides, the CDR3 is TGTGCCAGCAGCTTGGGAGGGGATGCCAAAAACATTCAGTACTTC.

The CDR3 sequence is CASSEVGFDFF. The DNA of the CDR3 is TGTGCCAGCAGTGAAGTAGGGTTCGATTTCTTT. The gene calls are TRBV6-1 and TRBJ1-1, with unresolved D. Germline V gene lookup returns CDR1 MNHNS and CDR2 SASEGT. This CDR3 region has 11 residues. V lost 1 base and J lost 13, with 10 bases in between.

The rearrangement links TRBV5-1 to TRBJ1-4; 8 positions match TRBD1. Unmatched junction bases numbered 6, after V lost 4 bases and J lost 7 bases. This CDR3 has 14 amino acids. Germline CDR1 and CDR2: SGHRS and YFSETQ. The CDR3 DNA sequence: TGCGCCAGCAGCACGCAGGGGGCAGGTGAAAAACTGTTTTTT. This translates into CASSTQGAGEKLFF. Looking up the rest from reference TRBV5-1 and TRBJ1-4 gives the full variable domain: KAGVTQTPRYLIKTRGQQVTLSCSPISGHRSVSWYQQTPGQGLQFLFEYFSETQRNKGNFPGRFSGRQFSNSRSEMNVSTLELGDSALYLCASSTQGAGEKLFFGSGTQLSVL.

This clone was observed once. The rearrangement uses TRBV6-1 and TRBJ1-1; 10 nucleotides agree with TRBD1. The V gene end was trimmed by 6 bases and the J gene end by 5 bases; junction bases not matched to a gene: 6. The germline V gene has CDR1 MNHNS and CDR2 SASEGT. CDR3 size: 14 residues. For the CDR3, the DNA is TGTGCCAGCAGCTGGGACAGGGGACCGACTGAAGCTTTCTTT. Amino acids: CASSWDRGPTEAFF.

This rearrangement joins TRBV2 to TRBJ2-5; D remains unclear. Germline V CDR1 and CDR2: SNHLY, FYNNEI. The germline V and J ends were trimmed by 7 bases and 2 bases, with 11 bases remaining between them. The CDR3 spans 13 residues. CDR3 nucleotide sequence: TGTGCCAGCACCCAGTGGGCACAAGAGACCCAGTACTTC. As protein: CASTQWAQETQYF.

This chain links TRBV15 with TRBJ2-1, with 12 nucleotides matching TRBD2. The CDR3 has 13 amino acids. Trimming took 5 bases from V and 8 from J; bases not matched to a gene: 1. Germline lookup yields CDR1 LNHNV and CDR2 YYDKDF (reference sequence). The CDR3 DNA reads as TGTGCCACCAGCCTAGCGGGGGGGCATGAGCAGTTCTTC. Its protein is CATSLAGGHEQFF.

The gene calls are TRBV5-1 and TRBJ2-2, with 11 bases that match TRBD2. The CDR3 loop spans 17 amino acids. The ends lost 0 bases at V and 2 bases at J; junction bases unmatched: 3. Looked up from germline, CDR1 is SGHRS and CDR2 is YFSETQ. The CDR3 nucleotides read TGCGCCAGCAGCTTGGCCGGACTAGCGGGCAACACCGGGGAGCTGTTTTTT. It specifies CASSLAGLAGNTGELFF.

This clone was counted only a few times. The rearrangement uses TRBV18 and TRBJ1-1; D not resolved. The CDR3 totals 13 residues. V gave up 2 bases and J gave up 0 bases, with 4 bases separating them. CDR1 is KGHSH, CDR2 LQKENI, per germline. The CDR3 region has the DNA TGTGCCAGCTCACCAGCCTTGAACACTGAAGCTTTCTTT. Protein product: CASSPALNTEAFF.

The count of this clone is one. This rearrangement joins TRBV7-2 to TRBJ2-3, with D maybe TRBD1 (6 bases). The CDR3 runs to 13 residues. Germline CDR1 is SGHTA and CDR2 is FQGNSA. The germline V and J ends were trimmed by 9 bases and 3 bases, with 13 bases remaining between them. The CDR3 nucleotides are TGTGCCAGTAATGCGCAGGGGACAGATACGCAGTATTTT. It translates to CASNAQGTDTQYF. Filled out from reference TRBV7-2 and TRBJ2-3, the complete variable domain reads GAGVSQSPSNKVTEKGKDVELRCDPISGHTALYWYRQSLGQGLEFLIYFQGNSAPDKSGLPSDRFSAERTGGSVSTLTIQRTQQEDSAVYLCASNAQGTDTQYFGPGTRLTVL.

The chain recombines TRBV6-6 with TRBJ1-5, with D maybe TRBD1 (5 bases). Germline V gene lookup returns CDR1 MNHNY and CDR2 SVGAGI (reference sequence). V lost 7 bases to trimming and J lost 0 bases, with 13 bases between them. The CDR3 contains 15 residues. The DNA of the CDR3 is TGTGCCAGCACCGACCGGGGGACTAGCAATCAGCCCCAGCATTTT. Its translation: CASTDRGTSNQPQHF.

The V gene is TRBV19, the J gene TRBJ2-7; a possible D gene is TRBD1 (6 bases). The CDR3 is made up of 15 amino acids. With 5 bases removed from V and 1 base from J, the gap between germline ends came to 15 bases. The germline V gene encodes CDR1 LNHDA and CDR2 SQIVND (reference sequence). The CDR3 loop is CASSGGGGRSYEQYF. The CDR3 DNA sequence: TGTGCCAGTAGTGGAGGTGGGGGCAGATCCTACGAGCAGTACTTC.

The chain is built from TRBV7-2 and TRBJ2-3; D not certain. CDR3 length: 12 residues. Looked up from germline, CDR1 is SGHTA and CDR2 is FQGNSA. Trimming removed 5 bases at V and 5 bases at J, with 8 bases between. The CDR3, as DNA: TGTGCCAGCAGCGGATGGGGAGATACGCAGTATTTT. It specifies CASSGWGDTQYF. Full variable domain (outside the CDR3, taken from reference TRBV7-2 and TRBJ2-3): GAGVSQSPSNKVTEKGKDVELRCDPISGHTALYWYRQSLGQGLEFLIYFQGNSAPDKSGLPSDRFSAERTGGSVSTLTIQRTQQEDSAVYLCASSGWGDTQYFGPGTRLTVL.

J is TRBJ1-3 and V is TRBV7-8; D remains ambiguous. The CDR3 has 14 amino acids. CDR1 is SGHVS, CDR2 FQNEAQ, per germline. With 2 bases removed from V and 1 base from J, the gap between germline ends came to 6 bases. The CDR3 DNA reads TGTGCCAGCAGCTTACGACTGTCTGGAAACACCATATATTTT. Its protein product is CASSLRLSGNTIYF.

The chain couples TRBV5-4 to TRBJ2-7; TRBD1 agrees at 7 bases. The germline V gene encodes CDR1 SGHNT and CDR2 YYREEE (reference sequence). CDR3 length: 14 residues. J was trimmed by 1 base and V by 4 bases; bases with no gene match: 5. Here the CDR3 reads CASSLGQESYEQYF. As DNA, the CDR3 is TGTGCCAGCAGCCTCGGACAGGAATCCTACGAGCAGTACTTC.

As regards this clone: This sample includes further DNA sequences coding for the same CDR3. The chain carries TRBV27 and TRBJ1-6; D unclear. The germline V gene encodes CDR1 MNHEY and CDR2 SMNVEV (reference sequence). The CDR3 runs to 12 residues. The V end lost 6 bases, the J end lost 7 bases, and 7 bases lay between the germline ends. The CDR3 DNA follows: TGTGCCAGCAGCCTTTACAATTCACCCCTCCACTTT. This codes for CASSLYNSPLHF.

The chain is built from TRBV5-1 and TRBJ2-5; TRBD1 is a possible D gene (5 bases). Trimming stripped 0 bases from V and 3 bases from J, with 6 bases between. Germline CDR1 reads SGHRS; CDR2 reads YFSETQ. CDR3 length equals 13 residues. The CDR3 protein is CASSLGQKETQYF. The CDR3, as DNA: TGCGCCAGCAGCTTGGGACAGAAAGAGACCCAGTACTTC.

The J gene is TRBJ1-5, the V gene TRBV6-5; D is perhaps TRBD1 (6 bases). CDR1 is MNHEY and CDR2 is SVGAGI in the germline V gene. V was trimmed by 8 bases and J by 4 bases, leaving 15 bases between them. The CDR3 totals 14 residues. CDR3 bases: TGTGCCAGCGGGGGGGGCCCTGGTAATCAGCCCCAGCATTTT. Encoded protein: CASGGGPGNQPQHF.

The chain links TRBV12-5 to TRBJ1-6; D is undetermined. The V gene lost 6 bases and the J gene lost 14 bases, with 17 bases spanning the gap. Germline CDR1 and CDR2: LGHNT and FRNRAP. This CDR3 contains 13 residues. The CDR3 DNA reads TGTGCTAGTGGCGCCACACCGTTATCCTCCCTCCACTTT. Protein: CASGATPLSSLHF.

This clone was recorded only once. V and J are TRBV5-1 and TRBJ2-6; possibly TRBD2 for D (6 bases). There are 16 residues in the CDR3. Germline V gene lookup returns CDR1 SGHRS and CDR2 YFSETQ. V was pared by 0 bases and J by 2 bases, with 9 bases between. The chain's CDR3 is CASSLAVAAGANVLTF. CDR3 nucleotides: TGCGCCAGCAGCTTGGCGGTAGCGGCTGGGGCCAACGTCCTGACTTTC.

In DNA, the CDR3 is TGTGCCAGCAGCTCCCCGGGCGGATTTAATGAAAAACTGTTTTTT. Residues: CASSSPGGFNEKLFF. The chain carries TRBV7-6 and TRBJ1-4; no clear D. The CDR3 contains 15 residues. The germline CDR1 and CDR2 sequences are SGHVS and FNYEAQ. V shed 4 bases and J shed 4 bases, with 13 bases lying between them.

The chain has TRBV7-8 and TRBJ1-2; 9 nucleotides match TRBD1. There are 13 residues in the CDR3. Germline lookup yields CDR1 SGHVS and CDR2 FQNEAQ. J lost 7 bases, V lost 5 bases, and 5 bases had no gene match. Written as DNA, the CDR3 is TGTGCCAGCAGCCGGGACAGGGTTATTGGCTACACCTTC. Protein: CASSRDRVIGYTF.

The chain recombines TRBV5-6 with TRBJ1-5; D not certain. The length of the CDR3 is 14 residues. Trimming stripped 6 bases from V and 0 bases from J, with 10 bases between. Germline V lookup: CDR1 SGHDT, CDR2 YYEEEE. The CDR3 nucleotides are TGTGCCAGCACCTCCGGGAATAGCAATCAGCCCCAGCATTTT. It is translated as CASTSGNSNQPQHF.

This chain uses TRBV9 with TRBJ1-6; D gene unclear. The CDR3 has 16 residues. V gave up 0 bases and J gave up 5 bases, with 12 bases separating them. Germline CDR1 and CDR2: SGDLS and YYNGEE. CDR3 nucleotide sequence: TGTGCCAGCAGCGTAGATCCGGCCCCTCATAATTCACCCCTCCACTTT. It yields the protein CASSVDPAPHNSPLHF.